This T cell receptor (beta chain) was retrieved from a study of blood T cells in healthy people across ages. Primers used in a second PCR of about 7 to 12 cycles were a sample-barcoded 5' primer and a J-beta primer mix. TCRdb recomputed calls from the 5' RACE reads with MiXCR, one row per CDR3 protein. This table holds around 820,000 distinct CDR3 sequences, more than 20% found once. This clonotype has a count of ten or more. The antigen is not known. Study-level findings and limits: A roughly linear fall in TCR beta diversity per million T cells was seen with increasing age.

CDR1 is SQVTM, CDR2 ANQGSEA, per germline. The CDR3 is 11 amino acids. This same sample was also part of a study on T cells of mothers and their children. That paper notes: In cDNA synthesis, all of the extracted RNA was used at about 1.5 ug per 15 ul.

The genes are TRBV29-1 and TRBJ1-1; the D gene is possibly TRBD1 (5 bases). This clonotype was obtained from a boy younger than 18 in good health. Sequenced sample: blood. As DNA, the CDR3 is TGCAGTGCTACAGGGAACACTGAAGCTTTCTTT. Its translation is CSATGNTEAFF.